The clone carrying this T cell receptor (beta chain) was detected only a few times. In germline, CDR1 is SGDLS, CDR2 YYNGEE. The V segment lost 0 bases and the J segment 3 bases; nucleotides outside the gene matches: 5. The CDR3 covers 15 residues. This specimen belongs to a study of cytomegalovirus exposure and HLA in healthy donors. PCR amplification relied on 60 Vbeta primers (plus 13 Jbeta primers). The method was immunoSEQ multiplex PCR; TCRdb's version includes in-frame clones alone and lacks a portion of them. The table shows around 190,000 clones, with roughly three quarters occurring only once.

The sequenced sample consisted of PBMCs. V gene TRBV9 combines with J gene TRBJ2-7; 8 bases are a match to TRBD2. The receptor's source is a woman in her forties or fifties in good health and CMV-seronegative. The DNA of the CDR3 is TGTGCCAGCAGCGTAGCTACGGGGGGGCACTACGAGCAGTACTTC. Its protein product is CASSVATGGHYEQYF.